The rows below give T cell receptor beta chains drawn from one sample of a study of spatial heterogeneity in lung cancer. TCRdb reanalysed the 5' RACE reads using MiXCR and keeps one entry per CDR3 protein. The sample has roughly 6,400 distinct CDR3 sequences; about 6.7% are singletons. The source material was lung tumor tissue, sampled at surgery. The receptors come from a male donor with early-stage non-small cell lung cancer. CDR3s leave out the opening cysteine and the closing phenylalanine or tryptophan. Rows give clone size only sometimes, using once, few, many, or a class for an expanded clone.

V gene	clone size	J gene	CDR3 protein
TRBV4-2	medium-sized	TRBJ2-5	ASSQGLAGGGETQY
TRBV6-2/TRBV6-3	many	TRBJ2-5	ASSTPRLMTQY
TRBV24-1	many	TRBJ2-5	ATSKRELFGETQY
TRBV5-1	many	TRBJ1-1	ASSLVVNTEAF
TRBV7-9	many	TRBJ2-1	ASSPSVAFPGLAVWSSYNEQF
TRBV15	many	TRBJ1-1	ATSRDYGTLNTEAF
TRBV20-1	medium-sized	TRBJ2-2	SARPGAGELF
TRBV7-6	medium-sized	TRBJ2-3	ASSPGLAGGTSTDTQY
TRBV11-3	-	TRBJ2-2	ASSSFRGGELF
TRBV6-4	many	TRBJ2-3	ASSDGQGETDTQY